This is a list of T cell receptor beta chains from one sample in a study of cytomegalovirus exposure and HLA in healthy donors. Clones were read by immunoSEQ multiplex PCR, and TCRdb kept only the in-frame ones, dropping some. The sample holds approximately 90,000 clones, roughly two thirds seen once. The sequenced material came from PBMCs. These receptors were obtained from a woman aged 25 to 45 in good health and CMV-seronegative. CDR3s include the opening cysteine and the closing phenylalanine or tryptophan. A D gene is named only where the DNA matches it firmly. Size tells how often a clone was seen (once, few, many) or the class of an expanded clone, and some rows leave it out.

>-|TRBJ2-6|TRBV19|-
CASSIGGAGANVLTF
TGTGCCAGTAGTATTGGCGGGGCTGGGGCCAACGTCCTGACTTTC
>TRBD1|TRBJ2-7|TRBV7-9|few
CASSLAGTGLSRSYEQYF
TGTGCCAGCAGCTTAGCCGGGACAGGGCTTTCCCGATCCTACGAGCAGTACTTC
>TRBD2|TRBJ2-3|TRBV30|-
CAWTSGQGGTDTQYF
TGTGCCTGGACTAGCGGGCAAGGAGGGACAGATACGCAGTATTTT
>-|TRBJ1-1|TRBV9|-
CASSVAFMNTEAFF
TGTGCCAGCAGCGTAGCTTTTATGAACACTGAAGCTTTCTTT
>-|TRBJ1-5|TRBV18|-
CASSPRGGANQPQHF
TGTGCCAGCTCACCTCGAGGAGGGGCCAATCAGCCCCAGCATTTT
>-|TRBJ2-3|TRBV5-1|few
CASSERGGITDTQYF
TGCGCCAGCAGCGAGAGGGGGGGAATCACAGATACGCAGTATTTT
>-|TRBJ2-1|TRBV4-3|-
CASSQLAMSSYNEQFF
TGCGCCAGCAGCCAACTAGCGATGAGCTCCTACAATGAGCAGTTCTTC
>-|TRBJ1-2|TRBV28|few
CASSSRSSLRIIYGYTF
TGTGCCAGCAGTTCTCGATCCAGCCTCAGGATAATATATGGCTACACCTTC
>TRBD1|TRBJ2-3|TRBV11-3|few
CASSSGTGYTDTQYF
TGTGCCAGCAGCTCCGGGACAGGCTACACAGATACGCAGTATTTT
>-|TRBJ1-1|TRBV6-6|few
CASSYEGRTEAFF
TGTGCCAGCAGTTACGAGGGTCGCACTGAAGCTTTCTTT
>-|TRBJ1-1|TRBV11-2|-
CASSHPAGVAFF
TGTGCCAGCAGCCATCCGGCGGGGGTAGCTTTCTTT
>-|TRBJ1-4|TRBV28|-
CASSLGGTNEKLFF
TGTGCCAGCAGTTTAGGGGGGACTAATGAAAAACTGTTTTTT
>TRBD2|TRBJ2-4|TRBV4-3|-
CASSQDKASGRAGAKNIQYF
TGCGCCAGCAGCCAAGATAAGGCTAGCGGGAGGGCCGGGGCCAAAAACATTCAGTACTTC
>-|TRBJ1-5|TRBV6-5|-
CASSYGGGGNQPQHF
TGTGCCAGCAGTTACGGCGGCGGAGGCAATCAGCCCCAGCATTTT
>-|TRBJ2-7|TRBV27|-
CASSLSGARVEQYF
TGTGCCAGCAGTTTATCGGGCGCGAGGGTCGAGCAGTACTTC
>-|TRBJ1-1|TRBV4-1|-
CASSQERGGTEAFF
TGCGCCAGCAGCCAAGAGAGGGGGGGCACTGAAGCTTTCTTT
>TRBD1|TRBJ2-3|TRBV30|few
CAWSAGGQGCDYF
TGTGCCTGGAGTGCTGGCGGACAGGGTTGCGACTATTTT
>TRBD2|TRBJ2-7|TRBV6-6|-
CASSVLLAKEQYF
TGTGCCAGCAGTGTGCTACTAGCGAAAGAGCAGTACTTC
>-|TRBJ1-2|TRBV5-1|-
CASSLALTNNYGYTF
TGCGCCAGCAGCTTGGCACTTACGAACAACTATGGCTACACCTTC
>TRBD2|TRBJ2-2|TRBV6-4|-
CASSFPGTSPGELFF
TGTGCCAGCAGTTTCCCAGGGACTAGCCCCGGGGAGCTGTTTTTT
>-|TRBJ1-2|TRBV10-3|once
CAIRYDSRGGYYGYTF
TGTGCCATCAGATATGACAGCCGTGGGGGGTACTATGGCTACACCTTC
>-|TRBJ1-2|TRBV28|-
CASSSTRGNYGYTF
TGTGCCAGCAGCTCTACCCGGGGAAACTATGGCTACACCTTC
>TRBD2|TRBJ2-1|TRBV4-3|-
CASSVPSGRQFF
TGCGCCAGCTCCGTCCCAAGCGGGAGGCAGTTCTTC
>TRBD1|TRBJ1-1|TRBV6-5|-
CASRRTGLNTEAFF
TGTGCCAGCAGGAGGACAGGGTTAAACACTGAAGCTTTCTTT
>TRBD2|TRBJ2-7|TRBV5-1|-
CASSLGGFGYEQYF
TGCGCCAGCAGCCTCGGGGGGTTTGGCTACGAGCAGTACTTC
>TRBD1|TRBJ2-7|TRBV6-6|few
CASSLQGPTYEQYF
TGTGCCAGCAGTTTACAGGGGCCCACCTACGAGCAGTACTTC
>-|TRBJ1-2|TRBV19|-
CASSITGVDGYTF
TGTGCCAGTAGTATAACAGGCGTGGATGGCTACACCTTC
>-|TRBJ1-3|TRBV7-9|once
CASSLGTSDSGNTIYF
TGTGCCAGCAGCTTAGGGACATCCGACTCTGGAAACACCATATATTTT
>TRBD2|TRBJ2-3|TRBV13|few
CASSARGTSGGRGGTDTQYF
TGTGCCAGCAGCGCGAGGGGGACTAGCGGGGGGCGGGGGGGCACAGATACGCAGTATTTT
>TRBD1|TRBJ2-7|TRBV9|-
CASSAQGVSYEQYF
TGTGCCAGCAGCGCGCAGGGGGTTTCCTACGAGCAGTACTTC
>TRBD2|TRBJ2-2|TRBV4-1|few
CASSYIGGRTGELFF
TGCGCCAGCAGCTATATCGGGGGGAGAACCGGGGAGCTGTTTTTT
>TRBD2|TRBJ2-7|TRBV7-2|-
CASRSGLAGGIAYEQYF
TGTGCCAGCAGATCCGGACTAGCGGGAGGGATTGCCTACGAGCAGTACTTC
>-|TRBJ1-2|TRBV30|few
CAWSVQGRNYGYTF
TGTGCCTGGAGTGTGCAGGGGCGAAACTATGGCTACACCTTC
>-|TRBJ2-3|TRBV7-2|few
CASSSTGFTDTQYF
TGTGCCAGCAGCTCCACAGGGTTCACAGATACGCAGTATTTT
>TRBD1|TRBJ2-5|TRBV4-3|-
CASSQKDRPGETQYF
TGCGCCAGCAGCCAAAAGGACAGGCCCGGAGAGACCCAGTACTTC
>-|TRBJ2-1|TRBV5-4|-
CASSGMSSYNEQFF
TGTGCCAGCAGCGGTATGAGCTCCTACAATGAGCAGTTCTTC
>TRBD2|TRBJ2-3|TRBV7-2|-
CASSETSGKTDTQYF
TGTGCCAGCAGCGAGACTAGCGGGAAGACAGATACGCAGTATTTT
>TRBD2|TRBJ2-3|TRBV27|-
CASSWLAGRTDTQYF
TGTGCCAGCAGTTGGTTAGCGGGAAGAACAGATACGCAGTATTTT
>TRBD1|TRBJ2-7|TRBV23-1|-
CASSRTGCNEQYF
TGCGCCAGCAGTCGGACAGGGTGCAACGAGCAGTACTTC
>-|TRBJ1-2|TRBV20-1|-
CSAKRLYGCTF
TGCAGTGCTAAGCGGCTATATGGCTGCACCTTC
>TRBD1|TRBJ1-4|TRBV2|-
CTSSGLGQIATNEKLFF
TGTACCAGCAGCGGTTTGGGACAGATTGCAACTAATGAAAAACTGTTTTTT
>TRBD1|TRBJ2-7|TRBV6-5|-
CASSPGQGSSYEQYF
TGTGCCAGCAGTCCCGGACAGGGTAGCTCCTACGAGCAGTACTTC
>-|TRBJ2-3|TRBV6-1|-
CASSGVPEDTQYF
TGTGCCAGCAGTGGGGTCCCGGAGGATACGCAGTATTTT
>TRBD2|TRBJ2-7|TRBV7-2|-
CASSSLTGGLGGSYEQYF
TGTGCCAGCAGCTCCTTAACGGGGGGACTAGGGGGTTCCTACGAGCAGTACTTC
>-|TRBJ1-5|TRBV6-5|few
CASSYTVNQPQHF
TGTGCCAGCAGTTACACGGTGAATCAGCCCCAGCATTTT
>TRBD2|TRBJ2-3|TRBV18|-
CASSRTSGSTDTQYF
TGTGCCAGCTCACGAACTAGCGGAAGCACAGATACGCAGTATTTT
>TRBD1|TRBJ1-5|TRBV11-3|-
CASSLDRWTGWGQPQHF
TGTGCCAGCAGCTTAGATAGGTGGACAGGGTGGGGTCAGCCCCAGCATTTT
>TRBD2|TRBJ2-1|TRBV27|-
CASRGLAGVNEQFF
TGTGCCAGCAGGGGACTAGCGGGAGTAAATGAGCAGTTCTTC
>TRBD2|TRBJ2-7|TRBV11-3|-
CASSPFKGTINSYEQYF
TGTGCCAGCAGCCCATTCAAGGGGACTATTAACTCCTACGAGCAGTACTTC
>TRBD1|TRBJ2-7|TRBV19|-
CASSTGGNTYEQYF
TGTGCCAGTAGCACAGGGGGGAACACCTACGAGCAGTACTTC
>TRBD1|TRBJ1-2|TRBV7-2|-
CASSLARQGAYTF
TGTGCCAGCAGCTTAGCGCGTCAGGGGGCCTACACCTTC
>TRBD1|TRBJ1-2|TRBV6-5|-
CASSYLLQGMGYGYTF
TGTGCCAGCAGTTATCTCCTACAGGGGATGGGCTATGGCTACACCTTC
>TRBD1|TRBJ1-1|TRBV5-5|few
CASQQGARAEAFF
TGTGCCAGCCAACAGGGGGCCAGGGCTGAAGCTTTCTTT
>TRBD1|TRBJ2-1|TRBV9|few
CASSVHDRVGNNEQFF
TGTGCCAGCAGCGTTCACGACAGGGTTGGTAACAATGAGCAGTTCTTC
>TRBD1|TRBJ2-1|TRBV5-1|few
CASGDSDSYNEQFF
TGCGCCAGCGGGGACAGTGATTCCTACAATGAGCAGTTCTTC
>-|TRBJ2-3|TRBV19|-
CASSTSTLPSTDTQYF
TGTGCCAGTAGTACTTCTACGCTCCCTAGCACAGATACGCAGTATTTT
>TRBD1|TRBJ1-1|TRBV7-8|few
CASSLYGRETGRNTEAFF
TGTGCCAGCAGCTTATATGGCCGGGAGACAGGGAGGAACACTGAAGCTTTCTTT